Listed here are 16 T cell receptor beta chains from one sample, sequenced in a study of response to subunit inactivated influenza vaccine. TCRdb called the RT-PCR reads again in MiXCR, with one record for every CDR3 protein. The sample lists 600,000 to 850,000 distinct CDR3 sequences, 12% to 15% occurring once. The sequencing here drew on PBMCs from blood, taken approximately 15 days before vaccination. These receptors all stem from a man in his fifties who received an inactivated influenza vaccine.

Only a few counts were recorded for this clonotype. This chain connects TRBV24-1 to TRBJ2-5, with TRBD1 identical over 7 bases. The CDR3 spans 14 residues. Losses at the gene ends were 4 bases for V and 5 bases for J; bases not matched to a gene: 6. Germline loops: CDR1 KGHDR, CDR2 SFDVKD. The CDR3 is CATSDTGEIETQYF. The CDR3 region has the DNA TGTGCCACCAGTGACACAGGGGAGATTGAGACCCAGTACTTC.

This sequence joins TRBV20-1 and TRBJ2-5; D unresolved. The germline V and J ends were trimmed by 3 bases and 4 bases, with 15 bases remaining between them. The CDR3 loop spans 14 amino acids. Germline V gives CDR1 DFQATT, CDR2 SNEGSKA (reference sequence). The CDR3 DNA reads as TGCAGTGCTAGTGGGCTAGATAGGCGAGAGACCCAGTACTTC. This gives the protein CSASGLDRRETQYF.

This clonotype came up a few times. The chain links TRBV7-2 to TRBJ2-2, with D uncertain. Germline CDR1 is SGHTA and CDR2 is FQGNSA. Trimming took off 6 bases at V and 5 bases at J, with 10 bases between the two ends. The CDR3 totals 13 residues. CDR3 bases: TGTGCCAGCAGTCAGACCTGGACCGGGGAGCTGTTTTTT. This codes for CASSQTWTGELFF.

The J gene is TRBJ2-6, the V gene TRBV6-1, with no clear D. Germline CDR1 is MNHNS and CDR2 is SASEGT. Trimming stripped 5 bases from V and 4 bases from J, with 9 bases between. The CDR3 runs 14 residues. The DNA of the CDR3 is TGTGCCAGCAGTACCCCCGCCGGGGCCAACGTCCTGACTTTC. Protein: CASSTPAGANVLTF.

This chain links TRBV21-1 with TRBJ2-7; TRBD1 was called by the table and not checked on the DNA. TRBV21-1 is assigned pseudogene status. This CDR3 contains 16 residues. This CDR3 is CASSKPRQGCSYEQYF. For the CDR3, the DNA is TGTGCCAGCAGCAAACCGAGACAGGGATGTTCCTACGAGCAGTACTTC.

Many counts were recorded for this clonotype. The chain carries TRBV5-1 and TRBJ1-1; D may be TRBD1 (6 bases). Trimming stripped 6 bases from V and 1 base from J, with 16 bases between. This CDR3 spans 15 amino acids. The germline CDR1 and CDR2 sequences are SGHRS and YFSETQ. The CDR3 sequence is CASISYPGQNTEAFF. Written as DNA, the CDR3 is TGCGCCAGCATCTCCTATCCGGGACAGAACACTGAAGCTTTCTTT.

The sample holds a few counts of this clonotype. J is TRBJ2-5 and V is TRBV28, with TRBD1 matching 7 bases. The CDR3 is 17 amino acids. Trimming took 5 bases from V and 4 from J; bases not matched to a gene: 16. The germline CDR1 and CDR2 sequences are MDHEN and SYDVKM. CDR3 amino acids: CASSPRTGRLYGETQYF. The CDR3 nucleotides are TGTGCCAGCAGTCCAAGGACAGGACGTCTCTATGGAGAGACCCAGTACTTC.

The chain is built from TRBV5-1 and TRBJ1-1, with TRBD1 matching over 7 bases. Germline V gene lookup returns CDR1 SGHRS and CDR2 YFSETQ. This CDR3 region has 15 residues. After removal of 2 bases from V and 2 bases from J, the junction contained 6 bases not matched to a gene. CDR3 nucleotides: TGCGCCAGCAGCTTTCAGACAGGGATTAACACTGAAGCTTTCTTT. Its translation: CASSFQTGINTEAFF.

This chain links TRBV6-2 or TRBV6-3 with TRBJ2-6; D is possibly TRBD2 (5 bases). The CDR3 is 14 residues long. The ends were cut back, 8 bases at V and 4 bases at J, with 12 bases in the middle. Germline V gene data show CDR1 as MNHEY and CDR2 as SVGEGT. The CDR3 DNA sequence: TGTGCCAGCCGGCTGTCGGGGGGGGCCAACGTCCTGACTTTC. Encoded protein: CASRLSGGANVLTF.

This clonotype came up a few times. V usage is TRBV27 and J usage is TRBJ2-1, with 14 bases fitting TRBD2. This CDR3 comprises 16 residues. The germline V gene has CDR1 MNHEY and CDR2 SMNVEV (reference sequence). Trimming removed 8 bases from V and 9 bases from J; junction bases left unmatched: 12. This chain's CDR3 is CASGRLAGGPGSEQFF. In DNA form, the CDR3 reads TGTGCCAGCGGTCGACTAGCGGGAGGGCCCGGGAGTGAGCAGTTCTTC.

This clonotype was recorded a few times. The chain uses TRBV20-1 and TRBJ2-3; D call uncertain. The germline gives CDR1 DFQATT, CDR2 SNEGSKA (reference sequence). V shed 6 bases and J shed 1 base, with 5 bases lying between them. The CDR3 loop spans 11 amino acids. The CDR3 DNA reads TGCAGTGCGGGCGGCACAGATACGCAGTATTTT. This codes for CSAGGTDTQYF.

The V call is TRBV5-1, the J call TRBJ2-5; perhaps TRBD1 as D (6 bases). The V gene's germline CDR1 is SGHRS and CDR2 YFSETQ. Trimming left V 0 bases short and J 1 base short, with 10 bases between. The CDR3 covers 15 residues. CDR3 in DNA: TGCGCCAGCAGCTTGGGACGGGACACCCAAGAGACCCAGTACTTC. This encodes CASSLGRDTQETQYF.

This clonotype was found a few times. The CDR3 spells CASSSASGGLDEQFF. The CDR3 nucleotides read TGTGCCAGCAGCTCAGCTAGCGGGGGCCTGGATGAGCAGTTCTTC. This rearrangement joins TRBV7-8 to TRBJ2-1; TRBD2 aligns across 10 bases. After removal of 4 bases from V and 8 bases from J, the junction contained 8 bases not matched to a gene. Germline-derived CDR1 and CDR2 are SGHVS and FQNEAQ. The CDR3 runs to 15 residues.

The gene calls are TRBV5-1 and TRBJ2-6; the match to TRBD1 covers 7 bases. The J segment lost 3 bases and the V segment lost 4 bases, leaving 4 bases of the junction unmatched. This CDR3 has 15 amino acids. Germline V gene data show CDR1 as SGHRS and CDR2 as YFSETQ. This CDR3 reads CASSIQGSGANVLTF. The CDR3 region has the DNA TGCGCCAGCAGCATACAGGGGAGTGGGGCCAACGTCCTGACTTTC.

This chain links TRBV2 with TRBJ2-7; weak D call: TRBD1 (6 bases). The CDR3 spans 13 residues. The V end was cut by 7 bases, the J end by 0 bases, with 10 bases between. Germline V gives CDR1 SNHLY, CDR2 FYNNEI. CDR3 amino acids: CASIQDSSYEQYF. The CDR3 nucleotides are TGTGCCAGCATTCAGGACAGCTCCTACGAGCAGTACTTC.

This clonotype turned up a few times. This sequence joins TRBV9 and TRBJ2-1, with TRBD1 matching 11 bases. Losses at the gene ends were 2 bases for V and 6 bases for J; bases not matched to a gene: 7. Germline CDR1 reads SGDLS; CDR2 reads YYNGEE. The CDR3 has 16 amino acids. CDR3 sequence reads: CASSVRGQGDSNEQFF. The CDR3 DNA reads as TGTGCCAGCAGCGTGAGGGGACAGGGGGATTCCAATGAGCAGTTCTTC. Full variable domain (outside the CDR3, taken from reference TRBV9 and TRBJ2-1): DSGVTQTPKHLITATGQRVTLRCSPRSGDLSVYWYQQSLDQGLQFLIQYYNGEERAKGNILERFSAQQFPDLHSELNLSSLELGDSALYFCASSVRGQGDSNEQFFGPGTRLTVL.